This paragraph reports one T cell receptor beta chain. Its antigen is not known. Per the germline V gene, CDR1 is MNHEY and CDR2 is SMNVEV (reference sequence). The V gene end was trimmed by 6 bases and the J gene end by 7 bases; junction bases not matched to a gene: 10. The CDR3 contains 15 residues. Use of 60 Vbeta and 13 Jbeta primers characterized the PCR. The assay was immunoSEQ multiplex PCR, and TCRdb's table has in-frame clones only and misses some. The top ten hold about 2.5% of the sample, which has some 110,000 clones, over 70% seen once. These data come from a study of cytomegalovirus exposure and HLA in healthy donors. Study-level points and caveats: The authors listed approximately 160 TCR beta chains as cytomegalovirus-associated.

The receptor comes from a female donor in good health and CMV-seronegative. Sequencing used PBMCs. The chain has TRBV27 and TRBJ2-2; 8 bases align to TRBD2. The DNA of the CDR3 is TGTGCCAGCAGGGTTCTCAGCCTAGCGGGCGGGGAGCTGTTTTTT. Encoded protein: CASRVLSLAGGELFF.